This T cell receptor beta chain was documented in a study of early T cells in non-severe SARS-CoV-2 infection. About the research overall: Unpaired chains resulted from sequencing bulk RNA of unsorted whole blood. Whole-study results and caveats: VDJdb matches were skewed toward anti-spike CD8 T cell responses.

The germline V gene has CDR1 SEHNR and CDR2 FQNEAQ (reference sequence). The CDR3 length is 14 residues. Trimming stripped 7 bases from V and 0 bases from J, with 13 bases between. Separate cDNA molecules each had unique molecular identifiers attached to them. TCRdb recomputed calls from the 5' RACE reads with MiXCR, one row per CDR3 protein. The sample carries over 50,000 distinct CDR3 sequences, roughly 12% recorded once. This clonotype showed up many times. Antigen specificity is unknown. The sequenced material came from whole blood. The receptor was derived from an adult who was a healthcare worker with PCR-confirmed SARS-CoV-2 infection or an uninfected control (not recorded which). The chain has TRBV7-9 and TRBJ2-7; tentative D call: TRBD1 (7 bases). The CDR3: CASTPGGNSYEQYF. Written as DNA, the CDR3 is TGTGCCAGCACCCCAGGGGGGAACTCCTACGAGCAGTACTTC.